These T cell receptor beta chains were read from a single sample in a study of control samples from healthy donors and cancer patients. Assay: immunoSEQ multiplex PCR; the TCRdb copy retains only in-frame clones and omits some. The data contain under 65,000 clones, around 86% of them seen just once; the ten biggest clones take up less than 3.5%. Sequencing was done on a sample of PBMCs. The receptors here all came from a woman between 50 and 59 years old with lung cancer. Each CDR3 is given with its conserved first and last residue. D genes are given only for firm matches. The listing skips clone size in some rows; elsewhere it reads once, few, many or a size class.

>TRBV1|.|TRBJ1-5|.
TGCACCAGCAGCCAAGAAAGCCCAACCGGGACAGGGTCCCGGATAAGCAATCAGCCCCAGCATTTT
CTSSQESPTGTGSRISNQPQHF
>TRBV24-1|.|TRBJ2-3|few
TGTGCCACCAGTGATTCAAGAGAGCAGGGGCATAGCACAGATACGCAGTATTTT
CATSDSREQGHSTDTQYF
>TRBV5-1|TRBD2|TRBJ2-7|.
TGCGCCAGCAGCTCCCCGGGGGGGGCGGGGGGCTACGAGCAGTACTTC
CASSSPGGAGGYEQYF
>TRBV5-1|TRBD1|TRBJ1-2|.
TGCGCCAGCAGCTGGGGGACAGGGGACTCGGGAACTAACTATGGCTACACCTTC
CASSWGTGDSGTNYGYTF
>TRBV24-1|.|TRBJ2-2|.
TGTGCCACCAGTGATGCAGGGCGGAACACCGGGGAGCTGTTTTTT
CATSDAGRNTGELFF
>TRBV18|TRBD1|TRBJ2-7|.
TGTGCCAGCTCACCACCGAAGGGACAGGGCTACGAGCAGTACTTC
CASSPPKGQGYEQYF
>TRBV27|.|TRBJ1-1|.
TGTGCCAGCAGTTTAGGGGGGATTGAGCCAACCGAGGGCACTGAAGCTTTCTTT
CASSLGGIEPTEGTEAFF
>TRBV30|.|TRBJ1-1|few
TGTGCCTGGAGTGCGACGGACAGGAACACTGAAGCTTTCTTT
CAWSATDRNTEAFF
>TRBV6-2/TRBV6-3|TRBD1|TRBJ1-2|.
TGTGCCAGCAGTTCGGGACAGGGCTATGGCTACACCTTC
CASSSGQGYGYTF
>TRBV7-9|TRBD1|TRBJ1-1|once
TGTGCCAGCAGCTCATCGGGACAGGGTAACTCCAGAGTCTTTGAAGCTTTCTTT
CASSSSGQGNSRVFEAFF
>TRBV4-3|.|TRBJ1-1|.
TGCGCCAGCAGCCAAATTGGGGGCCTAGCTTCTCACACTGAAGCTTTCTTT
CASSQIGGLASHTEAFF
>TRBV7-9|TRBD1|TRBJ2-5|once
TGTGCCAGCAGCTTCCAAACGGGACAGGGGGCCGAGACCCAGTACTTC
CASSFQTGQGAETQYF
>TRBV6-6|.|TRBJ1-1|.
TGTGCCAGCAGTTACCCAGGTTTGAACACTGAAGCTTTCTTT
CASSYPGLNTEAFF
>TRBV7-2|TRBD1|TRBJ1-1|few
TGTGCCAGCAGCCGGAGACAGGGCGACACTGAAGCTTTCTTT
CASSRRQGDTEAFF
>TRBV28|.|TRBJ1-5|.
TGTGCCAGCAGGGGGGGGTACAATCAGCCCCAGCATTTT
CASRGGYNQPQHF
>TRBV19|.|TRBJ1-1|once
TGTGCCAGTAGACAAAAAGACAGCATGAACACTGAAGCTTTCTTT
CASRQKDSMNTEAFF
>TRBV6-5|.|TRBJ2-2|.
TGTGCCAGCCGTAGGGCACAGCGGAACACCGGGGAGCTGTTTTTT
CASRRAQRNTGELFF
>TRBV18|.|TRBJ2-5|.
TGTGCCAGCTCATATAAGGAGACCCAGTACTTC
CASSYKETQYF
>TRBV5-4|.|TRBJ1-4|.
TGTGCCAGCAGCCAAATGGCCCTTAATGAAAAACTGTTTTTT
CASSQMALNEKLFF
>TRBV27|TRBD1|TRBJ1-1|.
TGTGCCAGCAGTTTGACAGGGGCCCTGAAAACTGAAGCTTTCTTT
CASSLTGALKTEAFF
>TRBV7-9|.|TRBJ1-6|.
TGTGCCAGCAGCTTTCAGGGGTCAACGCCCCTCCACTTT
CASSFQGSTPLHF
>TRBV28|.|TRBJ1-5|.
TGTGCCAGCAGTTTGAATACAGGGACGGGAAATCAGCCCCAGCATTTT
CASSLNTGTGNQPQHF
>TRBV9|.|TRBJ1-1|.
TGTGCCAGCAGCGTACAAGCAGACCCGAACACTGAAGCTTTCTTT
CASSVQADPNTEAFF
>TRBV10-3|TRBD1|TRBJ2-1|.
TGTGCCATCAGTGAAGAAGAGGGGGCAAGTGAGCAGTTCTTC
CAISEEEGASEQFF
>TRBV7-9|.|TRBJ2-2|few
TGTGCCAGCAGCTTATACGATACCGGGGAGCTGTTTTTT
CASSLYDTGELFF
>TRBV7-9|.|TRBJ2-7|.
TGTGCCAGCAGCTTGGGCGGAAGCTTAAGCTCCTACGAGCAGTACTTC
CASSLGGSLSSYEQYF
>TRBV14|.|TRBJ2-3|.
TGTGCCAGCAGCCAAGTTATAGATACGCAGTATTTT
CASSQVIDTQYF
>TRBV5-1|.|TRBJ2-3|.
TGCGCCAGCAGTCTCGAGGTCACAGATACGCAGTATTTT
CASSLEVTDTQYF
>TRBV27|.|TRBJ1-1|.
TGTGCCAGCAGTTTATCGACACCGGGCCCCCTTATGAACACTGAAGCTTTCTTT
CASSLSTPGPLMNTEAFF
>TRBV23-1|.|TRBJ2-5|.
TGCGCCAGCAGTCAATCTAGACGACAGACTAAAGAGACCCAGTACTTC
CASSQSRRQTKETQYF
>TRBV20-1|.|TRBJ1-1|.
TGCAGTGCTAGTATTCTGGACGGACGGACTACTGAAGCTTTCTTT
CSASILDGRTTEAFF
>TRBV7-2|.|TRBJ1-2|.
TGTGCCAGCAGCCTACTCGATGGAGATGGCTACACCTTC
CASSLLDGDGYTF
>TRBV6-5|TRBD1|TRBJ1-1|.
TGTGCCAGCAGTTACTCGATGACAGGGATGAACACTGAAGCTTTCTTT
CASSYSMTGMNTEAFF
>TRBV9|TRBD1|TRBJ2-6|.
TGTGCCAGCAGCCTACTACAGGGGGGCTCCGGGGCCAACGTCCTGACTTTC
CASSLLQGGSGANVLTF
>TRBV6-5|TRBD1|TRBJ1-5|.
TGTGCCAGCAGACGACAGGGATTCGATCAGCCCCAGCATTTT
CASRRQGFDQPQHF